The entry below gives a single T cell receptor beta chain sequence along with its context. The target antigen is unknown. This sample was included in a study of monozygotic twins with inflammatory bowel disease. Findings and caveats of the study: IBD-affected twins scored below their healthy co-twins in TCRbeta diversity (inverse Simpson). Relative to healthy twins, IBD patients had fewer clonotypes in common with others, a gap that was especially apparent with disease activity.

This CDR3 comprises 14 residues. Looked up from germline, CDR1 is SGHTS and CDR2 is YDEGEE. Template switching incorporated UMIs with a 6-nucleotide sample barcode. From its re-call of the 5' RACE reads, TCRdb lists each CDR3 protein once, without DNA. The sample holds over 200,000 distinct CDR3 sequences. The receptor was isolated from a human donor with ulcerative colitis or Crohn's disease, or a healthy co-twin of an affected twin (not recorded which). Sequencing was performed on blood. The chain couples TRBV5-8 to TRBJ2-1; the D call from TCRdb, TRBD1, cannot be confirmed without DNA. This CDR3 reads CASRTGGGINEQFF.